Included here is one TCR beta chain sequence, with context. Only in-frame clones appear in the TCRdb table, and some are missing; sequencing was by immunoSEQ multiplex PCR. Here the sample spans 120,000 or so clones, about 96% being singletons. V lost 5 bases to trimming and J lost 4 bases, with 17 bases between them. The CDR3 totals 16 residues. CDR1 and CDR2 (germline): LNHDA, SQIVND (reference sequence). The record originates from a study of cytomegalovirus exposure and HLA in healthy donors. The donors formed part of the approximately 120-subject validation cohort, distinct from the 666-subject first cohort.

This chain links TRBV19 with TRBJ2-2; the D gene is possibly TRBD2 (6 bases). This TCR was recovered from a man between 18 and 35 years old in good health and CMV-seronegative. The sample taken for sequencing was PBMCs. This CDR3 is CASSFTRLGGTGELFF. The CDR3 region has the DNA TGTGCCAGTAGTTTTACACGACTGGGGGGCACCGGGGAGCTGTTTTTT.